This TCR beta chain was captured by sequencing in a study of regulatory dendritic cells for organ transplantation. Whole-study results and caveats: Mature dendritic cells appeared to drive more memory CD8+ clonal expansion than regulatory ones. The authors noted considerable between-person heterogeneity in alloreactive memory CD8+ cells.

This CDR3 has 15 amino acids. J lost 1 base, V lost 7 bases, and 8 bases had no gene match. The germline gives CDR1 SQVTM, CDR2 ANQGSEA. Libraries were prepared by immunoSEQ multiplex PCR; TCRdb keeps only in-frame clonotypes and omits some of them. The repertoire holds 25,000 to 30,000 clones, nearly 80% seen once, with 2.2% in the top ten. Details on this clone: Its specificity is unknown.

The rearrangement uses TRBV29-1 and TRBJ2-3; 10 bases line up with TRBD2. Sequencing was carried out using memory CD4+ T cells from blood. The subset: CD45RO+ memory T cells. The TCR originated in a human donor in good health. The CDR3: CSGGSGRGGTDTQYF. DNA for the CDR3: TGCAGCGGGGGAAGCGGGAGGGGAGGCACAGATACGCAGTATTTT.